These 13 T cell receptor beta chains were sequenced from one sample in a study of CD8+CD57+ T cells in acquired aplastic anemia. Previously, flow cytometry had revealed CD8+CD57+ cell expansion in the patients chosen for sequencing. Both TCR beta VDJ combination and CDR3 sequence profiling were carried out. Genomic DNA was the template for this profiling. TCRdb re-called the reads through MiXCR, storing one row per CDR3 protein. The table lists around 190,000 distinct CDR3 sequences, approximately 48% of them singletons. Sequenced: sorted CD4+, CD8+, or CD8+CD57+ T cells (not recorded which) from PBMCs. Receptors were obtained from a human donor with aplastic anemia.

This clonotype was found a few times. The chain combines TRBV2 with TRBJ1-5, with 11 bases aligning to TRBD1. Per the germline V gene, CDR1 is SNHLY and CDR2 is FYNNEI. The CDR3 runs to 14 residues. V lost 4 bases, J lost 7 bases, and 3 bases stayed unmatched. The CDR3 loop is CASSGTGGRQPQHF. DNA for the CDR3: TGTGCCAGCAGTGGGACAGGGGGCAGGCAGCCCCAGCATTTT.

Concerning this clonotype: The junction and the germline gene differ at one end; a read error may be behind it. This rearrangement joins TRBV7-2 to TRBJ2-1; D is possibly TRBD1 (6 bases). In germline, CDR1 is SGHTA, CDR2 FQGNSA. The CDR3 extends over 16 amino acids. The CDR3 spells CASSLGPDRSNNEQLF. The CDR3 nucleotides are TGTGCCAGCAGCTTAGGGCCGGACAGATCCAACAATGAGCAGCTCTTC. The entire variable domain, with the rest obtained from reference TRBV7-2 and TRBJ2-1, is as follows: GAGVSQSPSNKVTEKGKDVELRCDPISGHTALYWYRQSLGQGLEFLIYFQGNSAPDKSGLPSDRFSAERTGGSVSTLTIQRTQQEDSAVYLCASSLGPDRSNNEQLFGPGTRLTVL.

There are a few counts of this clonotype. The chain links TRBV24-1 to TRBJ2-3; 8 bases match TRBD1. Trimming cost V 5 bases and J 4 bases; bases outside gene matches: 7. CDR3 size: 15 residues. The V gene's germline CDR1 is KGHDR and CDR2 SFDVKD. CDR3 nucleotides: TGTGCCACCAGTGCTGGACAGGGCCCCGCAGATACGCAGTATTTT. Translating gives CATSAGQGPADTQYF.

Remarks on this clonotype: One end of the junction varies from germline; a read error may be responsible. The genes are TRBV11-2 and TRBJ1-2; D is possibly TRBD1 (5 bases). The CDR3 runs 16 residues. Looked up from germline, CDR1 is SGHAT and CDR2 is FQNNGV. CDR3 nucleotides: TGTGCCAGCAGCTTAGTTGGGGGGGTGGCTAACTATGGCTGCACCTTC. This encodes CASSLVGGVANYGCTF.

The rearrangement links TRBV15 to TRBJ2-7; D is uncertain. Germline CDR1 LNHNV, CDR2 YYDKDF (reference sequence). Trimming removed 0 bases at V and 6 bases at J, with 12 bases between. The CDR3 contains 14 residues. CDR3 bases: TGTGCCACCAGCAGAGATTGGGCAGTGGGCGAGCAGTACTTC. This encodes CATSRDWAVGEQYF.

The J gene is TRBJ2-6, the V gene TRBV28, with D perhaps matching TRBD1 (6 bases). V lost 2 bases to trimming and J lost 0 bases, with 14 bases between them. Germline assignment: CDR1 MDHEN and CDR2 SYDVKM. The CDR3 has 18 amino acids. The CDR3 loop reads CASSLGTGIGSGANVLTF. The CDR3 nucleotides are TGTGCCAGCAGTTTAGGAACAGGGATAGGCTCTGGGGCCAACGTCCTGACTTTC.

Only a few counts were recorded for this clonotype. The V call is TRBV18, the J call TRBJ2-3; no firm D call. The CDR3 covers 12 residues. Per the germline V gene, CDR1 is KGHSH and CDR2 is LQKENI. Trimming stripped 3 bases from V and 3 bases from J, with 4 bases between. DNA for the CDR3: TGTGCCAGCTCACCCACGACAGATACGCAGTATTTT. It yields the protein CASSPTTDTQYF. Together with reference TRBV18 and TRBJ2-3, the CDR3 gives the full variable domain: NAGVMQNPRHLVRRRGQEARLRCSPMKGHSHVYWYRQLPEEGLKFMVYLQKENIIDESGMPKERFSAEFPKEGPSILRIQQVVRGDSAAYFCASSPTTDTQYFGPGTRLTVL.

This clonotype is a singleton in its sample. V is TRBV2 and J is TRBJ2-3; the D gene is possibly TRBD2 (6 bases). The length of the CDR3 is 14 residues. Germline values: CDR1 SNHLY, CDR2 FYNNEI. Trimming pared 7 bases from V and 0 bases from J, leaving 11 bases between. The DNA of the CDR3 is TGTGCCAGCAATGCGCGGGGAAGCACAGATACGCAGTATTTT. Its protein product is CASNARGSTDTQYF.

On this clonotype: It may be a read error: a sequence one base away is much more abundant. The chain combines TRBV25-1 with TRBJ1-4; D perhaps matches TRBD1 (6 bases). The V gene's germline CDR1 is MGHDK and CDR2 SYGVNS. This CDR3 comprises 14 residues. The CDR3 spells CASSHLRGGEKLLF. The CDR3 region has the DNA TGTGCCAGCAGTCATCTGCGGGGGGGCGAAAAACTGCTTTTT.

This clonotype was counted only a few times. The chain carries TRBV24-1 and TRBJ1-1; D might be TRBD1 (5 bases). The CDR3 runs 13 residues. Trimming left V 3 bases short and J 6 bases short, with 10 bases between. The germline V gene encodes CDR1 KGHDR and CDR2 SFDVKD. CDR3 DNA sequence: TGTGCCACCAGTGATCGAAGGGGCCCTGAAGCTTTCTTT. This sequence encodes CATSDRRGPEAFF.

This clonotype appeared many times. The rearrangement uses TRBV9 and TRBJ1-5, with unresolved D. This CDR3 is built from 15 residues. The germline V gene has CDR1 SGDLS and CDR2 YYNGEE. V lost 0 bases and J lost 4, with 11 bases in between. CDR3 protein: CASSVDIGENQPQHF. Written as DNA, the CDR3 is TGTGCCAGCAGCGTAGATATCGGAGAAAATCAGCCCCAGCATTTT.

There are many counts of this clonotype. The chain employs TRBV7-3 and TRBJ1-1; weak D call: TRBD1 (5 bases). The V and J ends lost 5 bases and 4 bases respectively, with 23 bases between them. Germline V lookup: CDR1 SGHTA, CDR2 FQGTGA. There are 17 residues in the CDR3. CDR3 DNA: TGTGCCAGCAGCCCCGGAGCCGGTAGGGGTGGGGTCACTGAAGCTTTCTTT. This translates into CASSPGAGRGGVTEAFF. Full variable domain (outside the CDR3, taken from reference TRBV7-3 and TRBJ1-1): GAGVSQTPSNKVTEKGKYVELRCDPISGHTALYWYRQSLGQGPEFLIYFQGTGAADDSGLPNDRFFAVRPEGSVSTLKIQRTERGDSAVYLCASSPGAGRGGVTEAFFGQGTRLTVV.

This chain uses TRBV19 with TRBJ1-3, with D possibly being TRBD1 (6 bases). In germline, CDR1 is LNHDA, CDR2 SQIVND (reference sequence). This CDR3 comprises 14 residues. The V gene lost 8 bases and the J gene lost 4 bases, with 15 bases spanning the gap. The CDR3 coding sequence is TGTGCCAGTCGGACAGTCGCCAGAGGAAACACCATATATTTT. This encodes CASRTVARGNTIYF.